This T cell receptor beta chain was sequenced during a study of cytomegalovirus exposure and HLA in healthy donors. General observations from the study: Being indistinguishable, some V segments were excluded, TRBV6-2 and TRBV6-3 among them. As a later analysis showed, a missense DCLRE1C variant was linked to trimming of TCR beta V- and J-genes. As confirmed in vitro, a few CMV-associated chains were specific for CMV antigens.

It was with 60 Vbeta and 13 Jbeta primers that the PCR ran. Some clones are missing from TCRdb's copy, which holds only in-frame ones; the method was immunoSEQ multiplex PCR. The sample yields over 150,000 clones, about 81% seen once. The V gene's germline CDR1 is SGHTA and CDR2 FQGNSA. The V and J ends lost 0 bases and 5 bases, in that order; junction bases with no gene match: 6. The CDR3 covers 16 residues. About this clone itself: Its antigen is unknown.

The chain uses TRBV7-2 and TRBJ2-7; 11 bases align to TRBD2. The sequence derives from a woman aged 25-40 years in good health and CMV-seronegative. Material for sequencing was PBMCs. CDR3 DNA: TGTGCCAGCAGCTTAGCGGAACTAGCGGGAGCACACGAGCAGTACTTC. Translated: CASSLAELAGAHEQYF.